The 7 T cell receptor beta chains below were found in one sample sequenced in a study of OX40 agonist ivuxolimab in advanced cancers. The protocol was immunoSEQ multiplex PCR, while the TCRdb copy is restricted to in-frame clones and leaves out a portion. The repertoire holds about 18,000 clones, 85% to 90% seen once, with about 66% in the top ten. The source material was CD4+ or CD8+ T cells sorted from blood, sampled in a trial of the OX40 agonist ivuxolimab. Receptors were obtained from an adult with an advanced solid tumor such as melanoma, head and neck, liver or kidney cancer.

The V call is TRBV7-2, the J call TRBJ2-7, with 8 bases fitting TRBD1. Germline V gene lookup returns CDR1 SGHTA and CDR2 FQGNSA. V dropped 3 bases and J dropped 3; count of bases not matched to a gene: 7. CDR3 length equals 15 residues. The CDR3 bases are TGTGCCAGCAGCTTCGCTCGGACAGGGCGCTACGAGCAGTACTTC. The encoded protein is CASSFARTGRYEQYF.

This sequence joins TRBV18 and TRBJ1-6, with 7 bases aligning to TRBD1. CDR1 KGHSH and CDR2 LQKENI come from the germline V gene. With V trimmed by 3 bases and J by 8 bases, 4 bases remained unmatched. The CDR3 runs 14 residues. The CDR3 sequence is CASSPTGRDSPLHF. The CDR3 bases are TGTGCCAGCTCACCGACAGGGCGGGATTCACCCCTCCACTTT.

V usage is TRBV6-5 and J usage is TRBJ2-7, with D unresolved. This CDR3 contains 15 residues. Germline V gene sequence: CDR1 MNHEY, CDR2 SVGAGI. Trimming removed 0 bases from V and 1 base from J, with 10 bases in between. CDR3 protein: CASSYSGGPSYEQYF. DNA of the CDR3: TGTGCCAGCAGTTACTCCGGTGGGCCGTCCTACGAGCAGTACTTC.

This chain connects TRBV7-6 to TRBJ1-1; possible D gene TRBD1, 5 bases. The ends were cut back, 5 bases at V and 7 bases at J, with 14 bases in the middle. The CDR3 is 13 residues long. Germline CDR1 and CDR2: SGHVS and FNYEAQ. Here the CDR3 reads CASSGGPFIEAFF. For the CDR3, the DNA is TGTGCCAGCAGCGGGGGACCTTTTATTGAAGCTTTCTTT.

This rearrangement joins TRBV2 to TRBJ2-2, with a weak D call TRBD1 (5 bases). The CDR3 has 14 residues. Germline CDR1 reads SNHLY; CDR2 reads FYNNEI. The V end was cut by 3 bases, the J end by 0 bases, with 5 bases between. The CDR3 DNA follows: TGTGCCAGCAGTGACAGGGCGAACACCGGGGAGCTGTTTTTT. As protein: CASSDRANTGELFF.

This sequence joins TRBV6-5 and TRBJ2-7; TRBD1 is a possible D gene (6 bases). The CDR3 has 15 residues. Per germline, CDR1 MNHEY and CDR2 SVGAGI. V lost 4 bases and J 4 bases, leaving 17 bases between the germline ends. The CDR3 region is CASSLFQGPAYEQYF. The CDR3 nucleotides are TGTGCCAGCAGTTTATTCCAGGGGCCAGCTTACGAGCAGTACTTC.

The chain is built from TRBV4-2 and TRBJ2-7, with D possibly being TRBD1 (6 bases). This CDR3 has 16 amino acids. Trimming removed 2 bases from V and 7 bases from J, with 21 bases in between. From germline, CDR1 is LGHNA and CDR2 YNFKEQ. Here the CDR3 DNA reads TGTGCCAGCAGCCAAACGAGACAGGACCCCATTTTTGAGCAGTACTTC. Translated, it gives CASSQTRQDPIFEQYF.